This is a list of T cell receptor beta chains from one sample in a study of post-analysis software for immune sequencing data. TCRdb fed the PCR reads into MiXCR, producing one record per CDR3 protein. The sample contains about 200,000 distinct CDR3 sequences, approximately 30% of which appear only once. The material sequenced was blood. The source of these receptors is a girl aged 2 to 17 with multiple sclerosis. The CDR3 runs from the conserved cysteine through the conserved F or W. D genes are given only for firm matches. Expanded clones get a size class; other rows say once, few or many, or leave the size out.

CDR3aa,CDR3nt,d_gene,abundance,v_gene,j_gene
CASGQQTKQGSRGNEQFF,TGTGCTAGTGGTCAGCAGACGAAACAGGGGTCTAGGGGCAATGAGCAGTTCTTC,TRBD1,many,TRBV12-5,TRBJ2-1
CAISENEAGRRYTF,TGTGCCATCAGCGAGAACGAGGCGGGGCGACGCTACACCTTC,.,many,TRBV10-3,TRBJ1-2
CASSEEAGSNQPQHF,TGTGCCAGCAGTGAGGAGGCAGGGTCCAATCAGCCCCAGCATTTT,.,.,TRBV6-4,TRBJ1-5
CASSHPDREGSYGYTF,TGTGCCAGCAGCCATCCTGACAGGGAAGGATCCTATGGCTACACCTTC,TRBD1,few,TRBV4-2,TRBJ1-2
CASSLSLVLTGSTDTQYF,TGTGCCAGCAGTTTATCGTTAGTGTTAACAGGGAGCACAGATACGCAGTATTTT,.,few,TRBV27,TRBJ2-3
CSARRDESYEQYF,TGCAGTGCACGAAGGGACGAATCCTACGAGCAGTACTTC,.,many,TRBV20-1,TRBJ2-7
CASSPPSRPYEQYF,TGTGCCAGCTCACCACCGTCGAGGCCCTACGAGCAGTACTTC,.,.,TRBV18,TRBJ2-7
CASSPTRFERGYTGELFF,TGTGCCAGCAGCCCCACCCGGTTCGAGCGGGGGTACACCGGGGAGCTGTTTTTT,TRBD2,.,TRBV7-2,TRBJ2-2
CASTVYNEQFF,TGTGCCAGCACTGTATACAATGAGCAGTTCTTC,.,few,TRBV2,TRBJ2-1
CASRPLLAGVGEQYF,TGTGCCAGCAGACCACTCCTAGCGGGAGTTGGCGAGCAGTACTTC,TRBD2,many,TRBV27,TRBJ2-7
CASSSPARGYGYTF,TGTGCCAGCAGTTCCCCCGCTCGAGGCTATGGCTACACCTTC,.,.,TRBV27,TRBJ1-2
CASSLTEGHYGYTF,TGTGCCAGCAGTCTGACAGAGGGCCACTATGGCTACACCTTC,.,.,TRBV12-3/TRBV12-4,TRBJ1-2
CASSVLYGSSYNEQYF,TGTGCCAGCAGCGTCTTGTACGGGAGCTCCTACAATGAGCAGTACTTC,.,.,TRBV9,TRBJ2-7
CASSQGVASGHQETQYF,TGTGCCAGCAGCCAGGGGGTCGCTAGCGGACACCAAGAGACCCAGTACTTC,.,.,TRBV7-9,TRBJ2-5
CASRSSTGGSYNEQFF,TGTGCCAGCAGATCATCGACAGGGGGCTCCTACAATGAGCAGTTCTTC,TRBD1,few,TRBV5-5,TRBJ2-1
CASRTSGSYNEQFF,TGTGCCAGCAGAACTAGCGGTTCATACAATGAGCAGTTCTTC,TRBD2,many,TRBV28,TRBJ2-1
CSASTGTGSFEQYF,TGCAGCGCTTCCACCGGGACAGGGTCCTTCGAGCAGTACTTC,TRBD1,many,TRBV29-1,TRBJ2-7
CSVGTSGNADTQYF,TGCAGCGTAGGGACTAGCGGGAACGCAGATACGCAGTATTTT,TRBD2,many,TRBV29-1,TRBJ2-3
CAISGDIGNTQYF,TGTGCCATCAGTGGCGACATCGGGAATACGCAGTATTTT,.,few,TRBV10-3,TRBJ2-3
CASSLDPRGNQPQHF,TGCGCCAGCAGCTTGGACCCCCGGGGCAATCAGCCCCAGCATTTT,.,few,TRBV5-1,TRBJ1-5
CASSLEGTDTQYF,TGCGCCAGCAGCTTGGAGGGCACAGATACGCAGTATTTT,.,many,TRBV5-1,TRBJ2-3
CASSLDHITGELFF,TGTGCCAGCAGCTTAGATCACATCACCGGGGAGCTGTTTTTT,.,few,TRBV7-9,TRBJ2-2
CASSSRDSRFWETQYF,TGCGCCAGCAGCTCCCGGGACAGCCGATTCTGGGAGACCCAGTACTTC,TRBD1,few,TRBV5-1,TRBJ2-5
CASSLQGDGEKLFF,TGTGCCAGCAGTTTACAGGGGGATGGTGAAAAACTGTTTTTT,TRBD1,few,TRBV27,TRBJ1-4
CSARSGANTEAFF,TGCAGTGCTAGATCGGGGGCTAACACTGAAGCTTTCTTT,.,few,TRBV20-1,TRBJ1-1
CASSLVAGETYEQYF,TGCGCCAGCAGCTTGGTAGCGGGGGAGACTTACGAGCAGTACTTC,TRBD2,many,TRBV5-1,TRBJ2-7
CSVKGHRERRETQYF,TGCAGCGTTAAAGGGCACAGGGAAAGAAGAGAGACCCAGTACTTC,.,many,TRBV29-1,TRBJ2-5
CAGRKDREAAFF,TGTGCCGGCAGAAAGGACAGGGAAGCGGCTTTCTTT,TRBD1,once,TRBV6-6,TRBJ1-1
CAGSFRGHGLPLHF,TGTGCCGGCAGTTTCCGGGGCCATGGTTTACCCCTCCACTTT,.,.,TRBV27,TRBJ1-6
CSVGDQASGGFREQYF,TGCAGCGTTGGAGATCAGGCGTCAGGGGGCTTCAGGGAGCAGTACTTC,TRBD1,few,TRBV29-1,TRBJ2-7
CATRRDSSGGVLGTQYF,TGTGCCACCCGCAGAGATTCCAGCGGGGGGGTTCTCGGTACGCAGTATTTT,TRBD2,.,TRBV15,TRBJ2-3